This T cell receptor beta chain was found in a study of beta chain features in type 1 diabetes. Regarding the study as a whole: Patients and controls would share equally any PCR tilt toward shorter templates. Researchers reported that naive, central memory and Treg TCRB repertoires appeared more similar in patients than in healthy donors. Cells with high TCR expression could be over-represented by cDNA sequencing. Significant though moderate, a shortening of TCRB CDR3s appeared in all four CD4+ subsets of Type 1 diabetes patients.

A sort by CD45RO/CCR7/CD25/CD127/CD95/CD27 yielded CD4+ naive, central memory, regulatory and stem cell-like memory cells. Isolated RNA was reverse transcribed in full, so expressed TCRB transcripts were sequenced. Libraries were prepared by immunoSEQ multiplex PCR; TCRdb keeps only in-frame clonotypes and omits some of them. The sample carries about 660,000 clones, over 12% recorded once. The CDR3 consists of 15 residues. The V gene lost 4 bases and the J gene lost 0 bases, with 10 bases spanning the gap. CDR1 and CDR2 (germline): MDHEN, SYDVKM. This clone was counted between two and nine times. Its antigen is not known.

The chain recombines TRBV28 with TRBJ2-4; D may be TRBD1 (6 bases). This receptor was taken from a man between 18 and 35 years old with type 1 diabetes. The sequenced sample consisted of naive CD4+ T cells from blood. The CDR3, as DNA: TGTGCCAGCAGTTCAACAGGGATAGCCAAAAACATTCAGTACTTC. It encodes CASSSTGIAKNIQYF.